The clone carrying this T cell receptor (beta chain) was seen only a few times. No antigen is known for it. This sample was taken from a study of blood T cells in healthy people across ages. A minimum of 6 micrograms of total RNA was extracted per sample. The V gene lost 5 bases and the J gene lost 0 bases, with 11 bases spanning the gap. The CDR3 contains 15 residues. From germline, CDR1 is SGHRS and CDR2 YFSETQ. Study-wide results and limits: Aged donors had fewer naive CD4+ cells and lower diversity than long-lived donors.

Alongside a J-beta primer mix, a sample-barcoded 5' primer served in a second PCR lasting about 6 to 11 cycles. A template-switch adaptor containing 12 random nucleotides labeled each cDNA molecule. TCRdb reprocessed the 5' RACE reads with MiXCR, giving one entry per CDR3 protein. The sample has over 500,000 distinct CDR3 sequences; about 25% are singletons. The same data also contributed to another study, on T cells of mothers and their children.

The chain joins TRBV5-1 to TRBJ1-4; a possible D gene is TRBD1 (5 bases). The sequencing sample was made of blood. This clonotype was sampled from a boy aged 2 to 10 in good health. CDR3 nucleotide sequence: TGCGCCAGCAGTCGGACACCAGCAACTAATGAAAAACTGTTTTTT. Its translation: CASSRTPATNEKLFF.